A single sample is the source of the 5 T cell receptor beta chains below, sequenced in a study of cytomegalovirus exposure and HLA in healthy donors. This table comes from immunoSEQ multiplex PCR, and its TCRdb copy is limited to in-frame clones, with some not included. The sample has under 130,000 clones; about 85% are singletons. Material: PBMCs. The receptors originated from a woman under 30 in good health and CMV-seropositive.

CDR3 coding DNA: TGTGCCAGCAGTTCCCTCGCGGGCGTCGGCCAGCCCCAGCATTTT. Translated, it gives CASSSLAGVGQPQHF. The chain uses TRBV6-6 and TRBJ1-5; D remains ambiguous. CDR1 is MNHNY and CDR2 is SVGAGI in the germline V gene (reference sequence). This CDR3 spans 15 amino acids. V dropped 4 bases and J dropped 7 bases, with 17 bases sitting between them.

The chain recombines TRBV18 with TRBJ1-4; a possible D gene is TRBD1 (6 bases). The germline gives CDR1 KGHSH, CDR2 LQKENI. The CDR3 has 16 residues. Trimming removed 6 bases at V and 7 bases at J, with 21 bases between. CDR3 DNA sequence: TGTGCCAGCTCCCCCGTGTTGGCAGGGGTCGGTGAAAAACTGTTTTTT. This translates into CASSPVLAGVGEKLFF.

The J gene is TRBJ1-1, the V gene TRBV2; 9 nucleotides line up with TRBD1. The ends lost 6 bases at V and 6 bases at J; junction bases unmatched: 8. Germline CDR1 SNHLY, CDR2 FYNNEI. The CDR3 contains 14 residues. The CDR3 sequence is CASSQRQGGAEAFF. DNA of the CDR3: TGTGCCAGCAGCCAAAGACAGGGGGGGGCTGAAGCTTTCTTT.

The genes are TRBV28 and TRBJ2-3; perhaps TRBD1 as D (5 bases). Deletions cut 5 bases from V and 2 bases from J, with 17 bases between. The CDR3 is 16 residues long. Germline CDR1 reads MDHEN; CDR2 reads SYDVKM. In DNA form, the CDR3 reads TGTGCCAGCAGTCTTTCAACGCTGACAGTCACAGATACGCAGTATTTT. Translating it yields CASSLSTLTVTDTQYF.

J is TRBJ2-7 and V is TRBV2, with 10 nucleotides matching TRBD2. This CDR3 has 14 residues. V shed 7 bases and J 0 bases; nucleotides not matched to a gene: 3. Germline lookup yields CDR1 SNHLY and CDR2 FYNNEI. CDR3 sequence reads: CASTSGGSSYEQYF. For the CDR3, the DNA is TGTGCCAGCACTAGCGGGGGAAGCTCCTACGAGCAGTACTTC.